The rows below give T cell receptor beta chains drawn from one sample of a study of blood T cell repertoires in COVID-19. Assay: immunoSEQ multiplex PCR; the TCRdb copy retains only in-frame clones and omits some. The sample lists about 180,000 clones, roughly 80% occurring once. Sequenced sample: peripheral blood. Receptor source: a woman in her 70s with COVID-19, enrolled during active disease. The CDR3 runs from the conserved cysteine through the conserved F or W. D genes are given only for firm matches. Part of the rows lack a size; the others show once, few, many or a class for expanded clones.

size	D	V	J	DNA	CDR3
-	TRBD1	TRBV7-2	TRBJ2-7	TGTGCCAGCAGTCAACAGGGGTCAGAGCAGTACTTC	CASSQQGSEQYF
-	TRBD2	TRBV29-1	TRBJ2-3	TGCAGCGTTGAAGGGCTAGCGGGAGGGGGGACAGATACGCAGTATTTT	CSVEGLAGGGTDTQYF
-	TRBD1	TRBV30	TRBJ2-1	TGTGCCTGGAGTGCCCAAGGGGGCACAAGTTTGTTCTTC	CAWSAQGGTSLFF
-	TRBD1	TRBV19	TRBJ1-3	TGTGCCAGTAGTCATTACGGGACAGGGGAGTACACCATATATTTT	CASSHYGTGEYTIYF
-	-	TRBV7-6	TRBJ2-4	TGTGCCAGCAGCTTAGAGGAGCGCGCTAACAACATTCAGTACTTC	CASSLEERANNIQYF
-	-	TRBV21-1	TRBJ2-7	TGTGCCAGCAGCAAAAGTAGGGACAGCTCACAAGGAGAATACTCCTACGAGCAGTACTTC	CASSKSRDSSQGEYSYEQYF
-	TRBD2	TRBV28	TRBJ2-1	TGTGCCAGCAGTCGGACTAGCGGGATATACAATGAGCAGTTCTTC	CASSRTSGIYNEQFF
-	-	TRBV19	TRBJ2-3	TGTGCCAGTAGTATGCTCCTAGCGTCAGATACGCAGTATTTT	CASSMLLASDTQYF
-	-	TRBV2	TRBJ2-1	TGTGCCAGCAGCCCCCAGGGCAGGGAGCAGTTCTTC	CASSPQGREQFF
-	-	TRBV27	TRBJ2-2	TGTGCCAGCAGGAGAGGAGAGTACCTATTCGGGGAGCTGTTTTTT	CASRRGEYLFGELFF
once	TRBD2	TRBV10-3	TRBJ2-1	TGTGCCATCAGTGAAGTTAGCGGGAGGATCTACAATGAGCAGTTCTTC	CAISEVSGRIYNEQFF
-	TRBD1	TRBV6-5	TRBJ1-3	TGTGCCAGCAGTTCCCTCGGGACAGGGGAAAACACCATATATTTT	CASSSLGTGENTIYF
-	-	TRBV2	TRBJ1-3	TGTGCCAGCAGTGAAAGGGCACAGGCAGTTAACACCATATATTTT	CASSERAQAVNTIYF
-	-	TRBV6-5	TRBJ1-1	TGTGCCAGCACCTTCGGGGTGACTGAAGCTTTCTTT	CASTFGVTEAFF
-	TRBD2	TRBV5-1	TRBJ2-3	TGCGCCAGCAGCTCCGGACTAGCGGGAGGAGCTAGCACAGATACGCAGTATTTT	CASSSGLAGGASTDTQYF
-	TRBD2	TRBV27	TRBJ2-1	TGTGCCAGCAGTTTATCGTTCCCAAGACTAGCGGTATCCTACAATGAGCAGTTCTTC	CASSLSFPRLAVSYNEQFF
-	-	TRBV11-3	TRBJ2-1	TGTGCCAGCAGCTCGGAGGGGGCCGGGCGTCCCCTCTCTGAGCAGTTCTTC	CASSSEGAGRPLSEQFF
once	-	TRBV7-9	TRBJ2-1	TGTGCCAGCAGCTACACAGGGCCAGCGATTGAGTTCTTC	CASSYTGPAIEFF
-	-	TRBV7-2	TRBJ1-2	TGTGCCAGCAGCCCCGAACGACAGATCTTTTTAGGTGGCTACACCTTC	CASSPERQIFLGGYTF
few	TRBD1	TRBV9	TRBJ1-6	TGTGCCAGCAGCGCAACCAGGACAGGGAATAATTCACCCCTCCACTTT	CASSATRTGNNSPLHF
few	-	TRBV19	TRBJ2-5	TGTGCCAGTAGTATGGGAGGGACCCAGTACTTC	CASSMGGTQYF
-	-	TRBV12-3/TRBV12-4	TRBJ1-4	TGTGCCAGCAGGGGACTGTCTAATGAAAAACTGTTTTTT	CASRGLSNEKLFF